These T cell receptor beta chains were read from a single sample in a study of blood T cell repertoires in COVID-19. The protocol was immunoSEQ multiplex PCR, while the TCRdb copy is restricted to in-frame clones and leaves out a portion. The table lists tens of thousands of clones, roughly 90% of them singletons. Sequenced: peripheral blood. These receptors originate from a male donor with acute or convalescent COVID-19. CDR3s include the opening cysteine and the closing phenylalanine or tryptophan. A D gene is named only where the DNA matches it firmly. Clone size is shown for a subset of rows, as once, few, many or a class of expanded clone.

V	J	D	size	DNA	CDR3
TRBV29-1	TRBJ2-5	-	-	TGCAGCGCCTCCAGGGTAGAGACCCAGTACTTC	CSASRVETQYF
TRBV28	TRBJ1-6	-	-	TGTGCCAGCAGTTTTAGACAGCCCCGTAATTCACCCCTCCACTTT	CASSFRQPRNSPLHF
TRBV6-5	TRBJ2-7	TRBD1	once	TGTGCCAGCAGGCCGGGGACAGGGAGCTCCTACGAGCAGTACTTC	CASRPGTGSSYEQYF
TRBV9	TRBJ2-2	-	-	TGTGCCAGCAAGGCGGGCCCCACCGGGGAGCTGTTTTTT	CASKAGPTGELFF
TRBV3-1/TRBV3-2	TRBJ2-2	-	-	TGTGCCAGCAGCCACCCTACTAGTGCCGGGGAGCTGTTTTTT	CASSHPTSAGELFF
TRBV19	TRBJ1-5	-	-	TGTGCCAGTAACTCCCCGCCGGGACTGGCCGCGGAGCCCCAGCATTTT	CASNSPPGLAAEPQHF
TRBV7-2	TRBJ2-1	TRBD1	-	TGTGCCAGCAGCCGCCCCCCCGGGACAGGGGTCCCCGTTGAGCAGTTCTTC	CASSRPPGTGVPVEQFF
TRBV28	TRBJ1-1	-	-	TGTGCCAGCACCAAATGGTCAGGGGAAGGTCGCACTGAAGCTTTCTTT	CASTKWSGEGRTEAFF
TRBV30	TRBJ1-1	TRBD1	-	TGTGCCTGGAGCCTTACAGGGGCCGGAACTGAAGCTTTCTTT	CAWSLTGAGTEAFF
TRBV11-2	TRBJ1-6	-	-	TGTGCCAGCAGCTTGGGGACACAAGATTCACCCCTCCACTTT	CASSLGTQDSPLHF